Listed below are T cell receptor beta chains from one sample, sequenced in a study of control samples from healthy donors and cancer patients. Data came from immunoSEQ multiplex PCR; TCRdb stores just in-frame clones and leaves some out. The sample contains around 150,000 clones, around 95% of which appear only once. Sequenced material: blood. All receptors come from a woman aged 35 to 49 in good health. The CDR3 runs from the conserved cysteine through the conserved F or W. A D gene is named only where the DNA matches it firmly. The listing skips clone size in some rows; elsewhere it reads once, few, many or a size class.

d_gene	v_gene	abundance	j_gene	CDR3nt	CDR3aa
TRBD1	TRBV15	-	TRBJ2-3	TGTGCCACCAGCGGACGTAACAGGGGATCAGATACGCAGTATTTT	CATSGRNRGSDTQYF
-	TRBV2	-	TRBJ2-1	TGTGCCAGCAGTCTTGAGGGCGTTGAGCAGTTCTTC	CASSLEGVEQFF
-	TRBV2	once	TRBJ1-2	TGTGCCAGCAGCACCCACTATGGCTACACCTTC	CASSTHYGYTF
-	TRBV10-3	-	TRBJ1-2	TGTGCCATCAGTGAGGTCAGGGAGGGCTATGGCTACACCTTC	CAISEVREGYGYTF
TRBD1	TRBV7-2	-	TRBJ1-4	TGTGCCAGCACCCCCGGGACAGCTAATGAAAAACTGTTTTTT	CASTPGTANEKLFF
TRBD1	TRBV7-2	-	TRBJ1-5	TGTGCCAGCAGCTTATGGGGACAGGACAATCAGCCCCAGCATTTT	CASSLWGQDNQPQHF
-	TRBV7-2	once	TRBJ2-5	TGTGCCAGCAGCTCCTGGATGGGTGTTCAAGAGACCCAGTACTTC	CASSSWMGVQETQYF
-	TRBV6-5	-	TRBJ1-2	TGTGCCCGTAGGGGGGATTATGGCTACACCTTC	CARRGDYGYTF
TRBD2	TRBV30	-	TRBJ2-1	TGTGCCTGGAGGGGCGGGAGGGCCGCAAATGAGCAGTTCTTC	CAWRGGRAANEQFF
-	TRBV12-5	-	TRBJ2-5	TGTGCTAGTGGTTTGGTGGGACGCCGACAAGAGACCCAGTACTTC	CASGLVGRRQETQYF
TRBD2	TRBV5-6	-	TRBJ2-2	TGTGCCAGCAGCTTGGGTTCCGGGACTAGGAACACCGGGGAGCTGTTTTTT	CASSLGSGTRNTGELFF
-	TRBV5-1	-	TRBJ1-1	TGCGCCAGCAGCTCGGACGGACAGACGAACACTGAAGCTTTCTTT	CASSSDGQTNTEAFF
TRBD1	TRBV10-3	-	TRBJ1-3	TGTGCCATCAGTGAGAGACAGGGGTCTTCTGGAAACACCATATATTTT	CAISERQGSSGNTIYF
-	TRBV5-4	-	TRBJ1-6	TGTGCCAGCAGCTTGGATGGGAACTATAATTCACCCCTCCACTTT	CASSLDGNYNSPLHF
-	TRBV24-1	-	TRBJ1-2	TGTGCCACCAGTGATCGGCAGAAAGACTATGGCTACACCTTC	CATSDRQKDYGYTF
TRBD2	TRBV18	-	TRBJ2-3	TGTGCCAGCTCACTTTCCATTAGCGGGGGTCACACACTCACAGATACGCAGTATTTT	CASSLSISGGHTLTDTQYF
TRBD1	TRBV4-3	-	TRBJ1-1	TGCGCCAGCAGCCAGCAACAGGGGGCGGTCACTGAAGCTTTCTTT	CASSQQQGAVTEAFF
-	TRBV3-1/TRBV3-2	-	TRBJ2-5	TGTGCCAGCAGCCAAGTTCGGGGTCGAGGGGAGACCCAGTACTTC	CASSQVRGRGETQYF
-	TRBV27	-	TRBJ2-7	TGTGCCAGCAGTTTAAGGTCCGGAGGTCAGGGTCTTTACGAGCAGTACTTC	CASSLRSGGQGLYEQYF
-	TRBV7-2	-	TRBJ2-5	TGTGCCAGCAGCTTAGGTTTGCCAGGGCAAAGCCAAGAGACCCAGTACTTC	CASSLGLPGQSQETQYF
TRBD2	TRBV7-3	once	TRBJ2-5	TGTGCCAGCAGCTCCGATGCGGGGGAAGAGACCCAGTACTTC	CASSSDAGEETQYF
-	TRBV6-5	-	TRBJ2-7	TGTGCCAGCAGCGCGTTACTAGCAAAACACCCCGAGCAGTACTTC	CASSALLAKHPEQYF
TRBD1	TRBV7-2	-	TRBJ1-3	TGTGCCAGCAGCTTGGACAGGGTCGGTGGAAACACCATATATTTT	CASSLDRVGGNTIYF
TRBD1	TRBV7-9	-	TRBJ1-4	TGTGCCAGCAGCCTACCACAGGGGGCAGGGGAAAAACTGTTTTTT	CASSLPQGAGEKLFF
-	TRBV9	-	TRBJ2-2	TGTGCCAGCAGCCCGCAACCGGAGGCCGGGGAGCTGTTTTTT	CASSPQPEAGELFF
TRBD1	TRBV4-1	-	TRBJ2-5	TGCGCCAGCAGTTGGACAGGGGGCCAAGAGACCCAGTACTTC	CASSWTGGQETQYF
TRBD1	TRBV4-1	-	TRBJ1-4	TGCGCCAGCAGCCAACAACAGGGGGGTAATGAAAAACTGTTTTTT	CASSQQQGGNEKLFF
-	TRBV5-8	-	TRBJ1-5	TGTGCCAGCAGCCCCAGACGGACGCTCCAGCATTTT	CASSPRRTLQHF
-	TRBV4-3	-	TRBJ1-6	TGCGCCAGCAGCCAAGAAGCGGGTTCCTATAATTCACCCCTCCACTTT	CASSQEAGSYNSPLHF
-	TRBV6-2/TRBV6-3	-	TRBJ1-2	TGTGCCAGCAGTAGCCTAACAGGGAACTATGGCTACACCTTC	CASSSLTGNYGYTF
TRBD1	TRBV4-2	-	TRBJ1-4	TGTGCCAGCAGCCTTCGGACAGGGGAAAGGGAAAAACTGTTTTTT	CASSLRTGEREKLFF
-	TRBV7-2	-	TRBJ1-3	TGTGCCAGCAGCCGGGACGGGAGCTTGAACACCATATATTTT	CASSRDGSLNTIYF
-	TRBV7-8	-	TRBJ2-7	TGTGCCAGCAGCCCCTCGGGGGCCTACGAGCAGTACTTC	CASSPSGAYEQYF
-	TRBV18	-	TRBJ1-1	TGTGCCAGCTCACCAAGGTCGAGAAGCCGGGACCGGGATGAAGCTTTCTTT	CASSPRSRSRDRDEAFF
-	TRBV5-6	-	TRBJ2-7	TGTGCCAGCAGCTCCGGACGGACTAACTACGAGCAGTACTTC	CASSSGRTNYEQYF
TRBD2	TRBV6-2/TRBV6-3	-	TRBJ2-7	TGTGCCAGCAGTTCCGTCGGACTAGCGGGCTACGAGCAGTACTTC	CASSSVGLAGYEQYF
-	TRBV7-3	-	TRBJ1-1	TGTGCCAGCAGATCAGGGCCCAACGAGGCTGAAGCTTTCTTT	CASRSGPNEAEAFF
-	TRBV6-2/TRBV6-3	-	TRBJ2-2	TGTGCCAGCAGTTACTCGAGACAGAACACCGGGGAGCTGTTTTTT	CASSYSRQNTGELFF
-	TRBV30	-	TRBJ1-2	TGTGCCTGGAGTGATTGGGGCCAGGGCGGCTACACCTTC	CAWSDWGQGGYTF
TRBD2	TRBV6-2/TRBV6-3	-	TRBJ2-3	TGTGCCAGCAGTTACTCTCTAGGACGCGGGAGAACTAGCACAGATACGCAGTATTTT	CASSYSLGRGRTSTDTQYF
-	TRBV2	-	TRBJ1-6	TGTGCCAGCAATAAGGAGAGCTCCTATAATTCACCCCTCCACTTT	CASNKESSYNSPLHF
-	TRBV11-2	-	TRBJ1-1	TGTGCCAGCAGCTTTGGAGAGAACACTGAAGCTTTCTTT	CASSFGENTEAFF
TRBD1	TRBV19	-	TRBJ1-2	TGTGCCAGTACCGCGGACAGGCTCCTCTATGGCTACACCTTC	CASTADRLLYGYTF
-	TRBV18	-	TRBJ1-2	TGTGCCATCCCTCAGGGTGGCTACACCTTC	CAIPQGGYTF
-	TRBV9	-	TRBJ1-3	TGTGCCAGCAGCGTACAGGGATCAGGAAACACCATATATTTT	CASSVQGSGNTIYF
-	TRBV19	-	TRBJ2-2	TGTGCCAGTAGTAGGTGGACACATCTCACAGATTCCGGGGAGCTGTTTTTT	CASSRWTHLTDSGELFF
TRBD1	TRBV3-1/TRBV3-2	-	TRBJ2-5	TGTGCCAGCAGTCGCGGATTCGGGACAGAGCAAGAGAGCCAGTACTTC	CASSRGFGTEQESQYF
-	TRBV6-5	-	TRBJ1-3	TGTGCCAGCAGTTTGTGGCGCTCTGGAAACACCATATATTTT	CASSLWRSGNTIYF
TRBD1	TRBV7-9	-	TRBJ1-1	TGTGCCAGCAGCCTGGGACAGGGTGCCGCTGAAGCTTTCTTT	CASSLGQGAAEAFF
-	TRBV21-1	once	TRBJ1-2	TGTGCCAGCACCTCCCGGACCTATGGCTACACCTTC	CASTSRTYGYTF
TRBD1	TRBV4-2	-	TRBJ2-7	TGTGCCAGCAGCCGCCCAAGCCGGGACAGGAGCTCCTACGAGCAGTACTTC	CASSRPSRDRSSYEQYF
TRBD2	TRBV9	-	TRBJ2-3	TGTGCCAGCAGCCCAAGGACTAGCCGCCGCAGCACAGATACGCAGTATTTT	CASSPRTSRRSTDTQYF
-	TRBV19	-	TRBJ1-1	TGTGCCAGTAGTATAGTAGGAGGGACGGCTGAAGCTTTCTTT	CASSIVGGTAEAFF
-	TRBV3-1/TRBV3-2	-	TRBJ2-7	TGTGCCAGCAGCCTATGGGACAAGAGCTACGAGCAGTACTTC	CASSLWDKSYEQYF
TRBD1	TRBV30	-	TRBJ2-4	TGTGCCTGGGCCACAGGGGGCGGGAACATTCAGTACTTC	CAWATGGGNIQYF
TRBD1	TRBV19	once	TRBJ1-1	TGTGCCAGTAGGCCTCAGGGGGAGAAGAACACTGAAGCTTTCTTT	CASRPQGEKNTEAFF
-	TRBV19	once	TRBJ1-1	TGTGCCAGTAGTATAAGAGGGGCTGGCGCTGAAGCTTTCTTT	CASSIRGAGAEAFF
TRBD1	TRBV19	-	TRBJ2-7	TGTGCCAGTAGTACATCCACAGGGGATTTCTACGAGCAGTACTTC	CASSTSTGDFYEQYF
-	TRBV7-9	-	TRBJ1-5	TGTGCCAGCAGCTTAACACAGGGAAATCAGCCCCAGCATTTT	CASSLTQGNQPQHF